These T cell receptor beta chains were read from a single sample in a study of blood T cell repertoires in COVID-19. Some clones are missing from TCRdb's copy, which holds only in-frame ones; the method was immunoSEQ multiplex PCR. The sample has almost 300,000 clones; 85% to 90% are singletons. What was sequenced was peripheral blood. These receptors all stem from a woman in her thirties with COVID-19, enrolled during active disease. The CDR3 runs from the conserved cysteine through the conserved F or W. A D gene is named only where the DNA matches it firmly. Size is omitted from some rows. Given values are once, few, many or a class for expanded clones.

>TRBJ1-2|few|TRBV3-1/TRBV3-2|TRBD1
TGTGCCAGCACGGACAGGGCCCCAACCCTATCTGGCTACACCTTC
CASTDRAPTLSGYTF
>TRBJ2-3|-|TRBV19|TRBD1
TGTGCCAGTAGTTCCCCCCCGGGACAGGAGTTCACAGATACGCAGTATTTT
CASSSPPGQEFTDTQYF
>TRBJ1-2|-|TRBV25-1|-
TGTGCCAGCAGTGAATTTCGGGGTTTGGGCTACACCTTC
CASSEFRGLGYTF
>TRBJ1-6|-|TRBV2|TRBD1
TGTGCCAGCAGCGACAGGGAAGTAAAGTTTTCACCCCTCCACTTT
CASSDREVKFSPLHF
>TRBJ1-1|-|TRBV30|-
TGTGCCTGGAGTTACAGGAACGAAGCTTTCTTT
CAWSYRNEAFF
>TRBJ1-1|-|TRBV3-1/TRBV3-2|-
TGTGCCAGCAGCCCCCGAGGTCATCGTGCAGCTTTCTTT
CASSPRGHRAAFF
>TRBJ1-1|-|TRBV4-1|-
TGCGCCAGCAGCCAAGTACCCGTTGGAGGGGAAGCTTTCTTT
CASSQVPVGGEAFF
>TRBJ1-1|once|TRBV5-6|TRBD1
TGTGCCAGCAGCTTCTCTTCAGGGGGCCAGGTTTTCTTT
CASSFSSGGQVFF
>TRBJ2-5|-|TRBV5-5|-
TGTGCCAGCAGCTACCCCGGGGGGCCAGGGGAGACCCAGTACTTC
CASSYPGGPGETQYF
>TRBJ1-2|many|TRBV5-4|TRBD1
TGTGCCAGCAGCTCTGCGGGACAGGGCATCTACACCTTC
CASSSAGQGIYTF
>TRBJ1-2|-|TRBV6-2/TRBV6-3|TRBD1
TGTGCCAGCAGTCCGAGGACAGGGCTGGGTGGCTACACCTTC
CASSPRTGLGGYTF
>TRBJ1-1|-|TRBV19|-
TGTGCCAGTAGTATGGACAGCAAGTCCACTGAAGCTTTCTTT
CASSMDSKSTEAFF
>TRBJ1-5|-|TRBV19|TRBD1
TGTGCCAGTAGGAGGATGACAGGGGCTAATCAGCCCCAGCATTTT
CASRRMTGANQPQHF
>TRBJ1-2|-|TRBV7-9|TRBD1
TGTGCCAGCAGCTTACGACAAGACAGGGCGGACTATGGCTACACCTTC
CASSLRQDRADYGYTF
>TRBJ1-1|-|TRBV19|TRBD1
TGTGCCAGTAGGTCCTTTGACAGGGCCCGTGACACTGAAGCTTTCTTT
CASRSFDRARDTEAFF
>TRBJ2-3|-|TRBV2|TRBD2
TGTGCCAGCGGTCGACTAGCGGGGGAAACAGATACGCAGTATTTT
CASGRLAGETDTQYF